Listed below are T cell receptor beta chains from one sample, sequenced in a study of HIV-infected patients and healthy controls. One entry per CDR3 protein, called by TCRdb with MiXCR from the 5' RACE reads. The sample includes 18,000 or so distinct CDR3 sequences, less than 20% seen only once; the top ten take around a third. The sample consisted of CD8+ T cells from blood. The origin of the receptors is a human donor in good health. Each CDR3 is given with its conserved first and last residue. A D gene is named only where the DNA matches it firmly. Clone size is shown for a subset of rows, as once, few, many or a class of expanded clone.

CSARAASGSLETQYF	TGCAGTGCTAGGGCGGCTAGCGGGAGTTTAGAGACCCAGTACTTC	TRBD2	few	TRBV20-1	TRBJ2-5
CASHHSGYEQYF	TGTGCCAGCCACCACAGCGGGTACGAGCAGTACTTC	-	many	TRBV11-1	TRBJ2-7
CASSLMIAGGYEQYF	TGTGCCAGCAGTTTAATGATCGCAGGGGGCTACGAGCAGTACTTC	TRBD1	few	TRBV12-3/TRBV12-4	TRBJ2-7
CAWIGLSGANVLTF	TGTGCCTGGATCGGGCTCTCTGGGGCCAACGTCCTGACTTTC	-	few	TRBV30	TRBJ2-6
CASSQGQTSANYGYTF	TGCGCCAGCAGCCAGGGACAGACGTCAGCCAACTATGGCTACACCTTC	TRBD1	many	TRBV4-1	TRBJ1-2
CASSQEARLIDEQFF	TGTGCCAGCAGCCAAGAAGCCCGTCTCATCGATGAGCAGTTCTTC	-	-	TRBV3-1	TRBJ2-1
CAWDGLAGVEQFF	TGTGCCTGGGACGGACTAGCGGGGGTTGAGCAGTTCTTC	TRBD2	many	TRBV30	TRBJ2-1
CASSLTNQPQHF	TGTGCCAGCAGTCTCACCAATCAGCCCCAGCATTTT	-	few	TRBV27	TRBJ1-5
CASRGSNQPQHF	TGCGCCAGCCGCGGAAGCAATCAGCCCCAGCATTTT	-	many	TRBV5-1	TRBJ1-5
CASSLGSSLHNEQFF	TGTGCCAGCAGTTTAGGGTCCTCTCTCCACAATGAGCAGTTCTTC	-	-	TRBV27	TRBJ2-1
CASSPDAAGVYGYTF	TGTGCCAGTAGTCCCGACGCGGCAGGAGTCTATGGCTACACCTTC	-	-	TRBV19	TRBJ1-2
CSSNGLAGSADTQYF	TGCAGCAGTAACGGACTAGCGGGATCTGCAGATACGCAGTATTTT	TRBD2	many	TRBV29-1	TRBJ2-3
CSVEGEGPTDTQYF	TGCAGCGTTGAAGGAGAGGGGCCCACAGATACGCAGTATTTT	-	many	TRBV29-1	TRBJ2-3
CASSLTGGSEAFF	TGTGCCAGCAGCTTAACGGGGGGATCTGAAGCTTTCTTT	-	-	TRBV7-3	TRBJ1-1
CASSLDGGRETQYF	TGTGCCAGCAGTTTAGACGGGGGGAGGGAGACCCAGTACTTC	TRBD2	many	TRBV12-3/TRBV12-4	TRBJ2-5
CAWSLPGHRYEQYF	TGTGCCTGGAGTCTACCGGGACACCGTTACGAGCAGTACTTC	-	-	TRBV30	TRBJ2-7
CASSEGRLMNTEAFF	TGTGCCAGCAGTGAAGGCAGACTCATGAACACTGAAGCTTTCTTT	-	-	TRBV2	TRBJ1-1
CASSPPPGLAGYRGEQYF	TGTGCCAGCAGCCCGCCCCCGGGACTAGCGGGGTATCGGGGCGAGCAGTACTTC	TRBD2	many	TRBV3-1	TRBJ2-7
CASSYGSGTADTQYF	TGCGCCAGCAGCTACGGGAGTGGTACAGCAGATACGCAGTATTTT	-	many	TRBV5-1	TRBJ2-3
CSASSPPTENTEAFF	TGCAGTGCTAGTTCCCCGCCGACTGAGAACACTGAAGCTTTCTTT	-	many	TRBV20-1	TRBJ1-1
CATSDRTGGYGYTF	TGTGCCACCAGTGATCGGACAGGGGGCTATGGCTACACCTTC	TRBD1	-	TRBV24-1	TRBJ1-2
CASSLQGLNSPLHF	TGTGCCAGCAGTTTACAGGGACTCAATTCACCCCTCCACTTT	-	few	TRBV27	TRBJ1-6
CASSEDRDAGELFF	TGTGCCAGCAGTGAAGACAGGGACGCCGGGGAGCTGTTTTTT	-	few	TRBV6-1	TRBJ2-2
CASSTRDRDGHEQFF	TGCGCCAGCAGCACCCGGGACAGGGATGGGCATGAGCAGTTCTTC	TRBD1	-	TRBV4-1	TRBJ2-1
CSVLRSNEQFF	TGCAGCGTTCTTCGCAGCAATGAGCAGTTCTTC	-	-	TRBV29-1	TRBJ2-1
CASSLSGENYGYTF	TGTGCCAGCAGCTTGTCTGGGGAGAACTATGGCTACACCTTC	-	few	TRBV5-5	TRBJ1-2
CASSQAGTSGQETQYF	TGTGCCAGCAGCCAAGCCGGGACTAGCGGGCAAGAGACCCAGTACTTC	TRBD2	-	TRBV3-1	TRBJ2-5
CAISESGTGGDTEAFF	TGTGCCATCAGTGAGTCGGGGACAGGGGGCGACACTGAAGCTTTCTTT	TRBD1	many	TRBV10-3	TRBJ1-1
CASSLRGDEAFF	TGTGCCAGCAGTTTAAGGGGAGATGAAGCTTTCTTT	-	few	TRBV11-3	TRBJ1-1
CASSRLQNTEAFF	TGTGCCAGCAGCCGCCTTCAAAACACTGAAGCTTTCTTT	-	-	TRBV7-9	TRBJ1-1
CASSEGVYTGNSPLHF	TGTGCCAGCAGTGAAGGAGTGTATACAGGGAATTCACCCCTCCACTTT	-	-	TRBV2	TRBJ1-6
CASGPYEQYF	TGTGCCAGCGGGCCCTACGAGCAGTACTTC	-	-	TRBV6-2/TRBV6-3	TRBJ2-7
CASSLQGLGLGYTF	TGTGCCAGTAGTCTACAAGGGTTAGGGCTTGGCTACACCTTC	-	few	TRBV19	TRBJ1-2
CASSEVAGSGNTIYF	TGTGCCAGCAGTGAAGTAGCAGGCTCTGGAAACACCATATATTTT	-	few	TRBV6-1	TRBJ1-3
CASSDQVSGEGTEAFF	TGTGCCAGCAGTGACCAAGTGTCAGGGGAAGGGACTGAAGCTTTCTTT	-	-	TRBV6-4	TRBJ1-1
CASSLELQGLGTEAFF	TGTGCCAGCAGCTTAGAATTACAGGGGCTGGGCACTGAAGCTTTCTTT	TRBD1	many	TRBV11-2	TRBJ1-1
CSARVDWENTEAFF	TGCAGTGCTAGAGTAGACTGGGAGAACACTGAAGCTTTCTTT	-	few	TRBV20-1	TRBJ1-1
CASSQVLQGSPQYF	TGCGCCAGCAGCCAAGTCTTACAGGGTTCACCGCAGTATTTT	-	few	TRBV4-1	TRBJ2-3
CASSPTVSHQPQHF	TGTGCCAGTAGTCCCACCGTGTCCCATCAGCCCCAGCATTTT	-	few	TRBV19	TRBJ1-5
CASSTGQGNYEQYF	TGTGCCAGTAGTACTGGACAGGGGAACTACGAGCAGTACTTC	TRBD1	-	TRBV19	TRBJ2-7
CASSLTPGDVGNEQFF	TGTGCCAGCAGCTTGACGCCAGGGGACGTAGGCAATGAGCAGTTCTTC	-	-	TRBV7-6	TRBJ2-1
CASSLGVGGAGGYTF	TGTGCCAGCAGCTTAGGGGTGGGGGGCGCGGGTGGCTACACCTTC	-	few	TRBV7-2	TRBJ1-2
CASSLGVIHEQYF	TGTGCCAGCAGTTTGGGGGTCATCCACGAGCAGTACTTC	-	few	TRBV12-3/TRBV12-4	TRBJ2-7
CASRPGTTQETQYF	TGTGCCAGCAGGCCCGGGACTACACAAGAGACCCAGTACTTC	TRBD2	many	TRBV7-9	TRBJ2-5
CAWSEGRLNTGELFF	TGTGCCTGGAGTGAAGGACGGCTAAACACCGGGGAGCTGTTTTTT	-	few	TRBV30	TRBJ2-2
CASSLPRTSGIYEQYF	TGTGCCAGCAGCCTCCCCCGGACTAGCGGGATTTACGAGCAGTACTTC	TRBD2	-	TRBV3-1	TRBJ2-7
CASSGRDTPYEQYF	TGTGCCAGCAGCGGCCGGGACACTCCATACGAGCAGTACTTC	-	few	TRBV7-9	TRBJ2-7
CASSLVGGDRTNEKLFF	TGTGCCAGCAGCTTGGTAGGCGGGGACCGAACTAATGAAAAACTGTTTTTT	-	-	TRBV5-5	TRBJ1-4
CASRLHGTYSYNEQFF	TGTGCCAGCAGGCTCCATGGGACTTATTCCTACAATGAGCAGTTCTTC	-	few	TRBV12-3/TRBV12-4	TRBJ2-1
CASSLRLAGAKDTQYF	TGTGCCAGCAGCCTACGACTAGCGGGGGCTAAAGATACGCAGTATTTT	TRBD2	many	TRBV11-2	TRBJ2-3
CASSYSDGSDVDTQYF	TGTGCCAGCAGTTACTCGGACGGGAGTGATGTAGATACGCAGTATTTT	-	many	TRBV6-6	TRBJ2-3
CSARGQGDTEAFF	TGCAGTGCTAGAGGACAGGGGGACACTGAAGCTTTCTTT	TRBD1	medium-sized	TRBV20-1	TRBJ1-1
CASSIEPGQGALDTEAFF	TGTGCCAGCAGCATCGAACCGGGACAGGGGGCTCTTGACACTGAAGCTTTCTTT	TRBD1	many	TRBV6-2/TRBV6-3	TRBJ1-1
CAWSEGRLNAGELFF	TGTGCCTGGAGTGAAGGACGGCTAAACGCCGGGGAGCTGTTTTTT	-	few	TRBV30	TRBJ2-2
CSVGDTEAFF	TGCAGCGTTGGAGACACTGAAGCTTTCTTT	-	once	TRBV29-1	TRBJ1-1
CASSLFGGLTPDQPQHF	TGTGCCAGCAGTTTATTTGGGGGACTGACACCAGATCAGCCCCAGCATTTT	-	few	TRBV27	TRBJ1-5
CAWSVALPYEQYF	TGTGCCTGGAGTGTAGCTTTACCCTACGAGCAGTACTTC	-	many	TRBV30	TRBJ2-7
CASSHGLAGVEQFF	TGCGCCAGCAGCCACGGGCTAGCGGGAGTCGAGCAGTTCTTC	TRBD2	-	TRBV4-1	TRBJ2-1
CASSLSPGSNQPQHF	TGTGCCAGCAGCTTGTCCCCTGGGAGCAATCAGCCCCAGCATTTT	-	large	TRBV5-5	TRBJ1-5